The 25 T cell receptor beta chains in this list originate from one sample, sequenced in a study of blood T cells in healthy people across ages. The authors ran a second PCR of 7 to 11 cycles using a sample-barcoded 5' primer and a J-beta primer mix. TCRdb reanalysed the 5' RACE reads using MiXCR and keeps one entry per CDR3 protein. The data show 750,000 to 850,000 distinct CDR3 sequences, with around 25% seen just once and 3% to 4.5% held by the top ten. The sample was also linked to a second study, of T cells of mothers and their children.

The specimen was blood. The receptors stem from a boy younger than 18 in good health.

This clonotype has at least ten counts. The chain joins TRBV29-1 to TRBJ2-1; D unresolved. Trimming pared 6 bases from V and 4 bases from J, leaving 7 bases between. The CDR3 has 11 amino acids. CDR1 is SQVTM, CDR2 ANQGSEA, per germline. CDR3 sequence: CSVEQYNEQFF. CDR3 sequence (DNA): TGCAGCGTGGAACAATACAATGAGCAGTTCTTC.

This clonotype was seen a handful of times. The chain has TRBV12-3 or TRBV12-4 and TRBJ2-7; D gene ambiguous. CDR3 length: 13 amino acids. V shed 5 bases and J shed 1 base, with 9 bases lying between them. The CDR3 DNA is TGTGCCAGCAGTAATCGAAGGTCCTACGAGCAGTACTTC. It codes for CASSNRRSYEQYF.

V gene TRBV5-1 combines with J gene TRBJ1-2; D remains ambiguous. V was pared by 3 bases and J by 4 bases, with 13 bases between. Germline assignment: CDR1 SGHRS and CDR2 YFSETQ. The CDR3 has 14 residues. CDR3 in amino acids: CASSSEGSLYGYTF. For the CDR3, the DNA is TGCGCCAGCAGCTCCGAAGGTTCTCTCTATGGCTACACCTTC. The variable domain in full, completed from reference TRBV5-1 and TRBJ1-2, reads KAGVTQTPRYLIKTRGQQVTLSCSPISGHRSVSWYQQTPGQGLQFLFEYFSETQRNKGNFPGRFSGRQFSNSRSEMNVSTLELGDSALYLCASSSEGSLYGYTFGSGTRLTVV.

The chain couples TRBV24-1 to TRBJ2-3; 7 nucleotides match TRBD1. This CDR3 is 17 amino acids long. Germline V gives CDR1 KGHDR, CDR2 SFDVKD. V trimming: 3 bases; J trimming: 1 base; junction bases outside the gene matches: 9. This chain's CDR3 is CATSDTTGTARTDTQYF. The CDR3 DNA reads as TGTGCCACCAGTGATACGACCGGGACAGCACGCACAGATACGCAGTATTTT.

DNA for the CDR3: TGTGCCTGGGGGGGACTAGCGGTCACAGATACGCAGTATTTT. Translated, it gives CAWGGLAVTDTQYF. The chain has TRBV30 and TRBJ2-3; 11 nucleotides match TRBD2. Germline V CDR1 and CDR2: GTSNPN, SVGIG (reference sequence). The CDR3 sequence is 14 residues long. The ends lost 5 bases at V and 2 bases at J; junction bases unmatched: 3.

The chain employs TRBV5-1 and TRBJ2-5; D unresolved. Per germline, CDR1 SGHRS and CDR2 YFSETQ. This CDR3 has 13 amino acids. Deletions cut 4 bases from V and 7 bases from J, with 14 bases between. Here the CDR3 reads CASSQDNVGTQYF. The CDR3 region has the DNA TGCGCCAGCAGCCAAGACAACGTCGGGACCCAGTACTTC.

This clonotype was detected a few times. This sequence joins TRBV2 and TRBJ2-2; maybe TRBD1 (6 bases). The CDR3 spans 15 residues. V lost 0 bases and J lost 1, with 6 bases in between. Germline CDR1 SNHLY, CDR2 FYNNEI. This chain's CDR3 is CASSEATGNTGELFF. For the CDR3, the DNA is TGTGCCAGCAGTGAAGCGACAGGGAACACCGGGGAGCTGTTTTTT.

This clonotype was detected only a few times. The chain combines TRBV7-8 with TRBJ2-1, with D hard to call. From germline, CDR1 is SGHVS and CDR2 FQNEAQ. With 1 base removed from V and 0 bases from J, the gap between germline ends came to 13 bases. CDR3 length: 17 residues. This chain's CDR3 is CASSLGGTPSSYNEQFF. Here the CDR3 DNA reads TGTGCCAGCAGCTTAGGGGGAACACCGAGCTCCTACAATGAGCAGTTCTTC.

The V gene is TRBV29-1, the J gene TRBJ1-1; D gene unclear. This CDR3 has 10 amino acids. Per the germline V gene, CDR1 is SQVTM and CDR2 is ANQGSEA. Deletions cut 7 bases from V and 2 bases from J, with 5 bases between. This chain's CDR3 is CSAANTEAFF. The CDR3 bases are TGCAGCGCCGCCAACACTGAAGCTTTCTTT.

About this clonotype itself: Relative to the germline gene, one junction end is altered; a read error may explain this. The chain combines TRBV25-1 with TRBJ2-5; a weak D match, TRBD2 (5 bases). The germline gives CDR1 MGHDK, CDR2 SYGVNS. CDR3 length: 12 residues. CDR3 residues: CASSLKGETQHF. In DNA, the CDR3 is TGCGCCAGCAGCTTGAAGGGAGAGACCCAGCACTTC.

The chain has TRBV12-3 or TRBV12-4 and TRBJ1-4; 7 bases align to TRBD1. The CDR3 has 15 residues. The J segment lost 6 bases and the V segment lost 6 bases, leaving 10 bases of the junction unmatched. The CDR3 region is CASSSYRDSDEKLFF. The CDR3 coding sequence is TGTGCCAGCAGCTCCTACCGGGACAGCGATGAAAAACTGTTTTTT.

The genes are TRBV5-1 and TRBJ1-2; D is possibly TRBD1 (5 bases). The V end lost 4 bases, the J end lost 3 bases, and 16 bases lay between the germline ends. The length of the CDR3 is 15 residues. Per the germline V gene, CDR1 is SGHRS and CDR2 is YFSETQ. In nucleotides, the CDR3 is TGCGCCAGCAGCCTGATCTTTCGGGGGGACTATGGCTACACCTTC. It yields the protein CASSLIFRGDYGYTF. The full variable domain, rest sourced from reference TRBV5-1 and TRBJ1-2, is KAGVTQTPRYLIKTRGQQVTLSCSPISGHRSVSWYQQTPGQGLQFLFEYFSETQRNKGNFPGRFSGRQFSNSRSEMNVSTLELGDSALYLCASSLIFRGDYGYTFGSGTRLTVV.

This clonotype turned up a few times. V is TRBV4-1 and J is TRBJ2-6; D unclear. This CDR3 spans 15 amino acids. Germline V gene data show CDR1 as MGHRA and CDR2 as YSYEKL. Trimming pared 3 bases from V and 0 bases from J, leaving 6 bases between. CDR3 in amino acids: CASSHLNSGANVLTF. DNA for the CDR3: TGCGCCAGCAGCCATCTTAACTCTGGGGCCAACGTCCTGACTTTC.

The chain employs TRBV5-1 and TRBJ1-1; 8 bases are a match to TRBD1. After removal of 5 bases from V and 5 bases from J, the junction contained 11 bases not matched to a gene. CDR3 length: 15 residues. The germline V gene encodes CDR1 SGHRS and CDR2 YFSETQ. CDR3: CASSPSLTGATEAFF. The CDR3 DNA follows: TGCGCCAGCAGTCCCTCCTTGACAGGGGCTACTGAAGCTTTCTTT.

This rearrangement joins TRBV28 to TRBJ1-1, with no clear D. The germline V gene has CDR1 MDHEN and CDR2 SYDVKM. The CDR3 runs 15 residues. Trimming took 6 bases from V and 2 from J, leaving 16 bases between them. The CDR3 coding sequence is TGTGCCAGCAGAACCGGGCAAAGAGGAAACACTGAAGCTTTCTTT. Translating gives CASRTGQRGNTEAFF. Variable domain in full (rest from reference TRBV28 and TRBJ1-1): DVKVTQSSRYLVKRTGEKVFLECVQDMDHENMFWYRQDPGLGLRLIYFSYDVKMKEKGDIPEGYSVSREKKERFSLILESASTNQTSMYLCASRTGQRGNTEAFFGQGTRLTVV.

The rearrangement links TRBV25-1 to TRBJ2-5; TRBD1 or TRBD2 may be the D gene (5 bases each). Germline V CDR1 and CDR2: MGHDK, SYGVNS. The V end lost 3 bases, the J end lost 4 bases, and 15 bases lay between the germline ends. This CDR3 region has 15 residues. The CDR3 DNA follows: TGTGCCAGCAGTGATAGGGGCTTTGCGGGAGAGACCCAGTACTTC. It yields the protein CASSDRGFAGETQYF.

The rearrangement links TRBV29-1 to TRBJ2-7; unclear D gene. Per the germline V gene, CDR1 is SQVTM and CDR2 is ANQGSEA. The CDR3 loop spans 15 amino acids. Trimming stripped 6 bases from V and 2 bases from J, with 20 bases between. The CDR3 bases are TGCAGCGTGAGTAAGAGGTTGGCAGACCCCTACGAGCAGTACTTC. Encoded protein: CSVSKRLADPYEQYF.

The chain links TRBV10-3 to TRBJ1-2; D gene ambiguous. From germline, CDR1 is ENHRY and CDR2 SYGVKD. This CDR3 is 15 amino acids long. Trimming stripped 3 bases from V and 0 bases from J, with 11 bases between. The CDR3 loop reads CAISDGGHANYGYTF. The CDR3 nucleotides read TGTGCCATCAGTGACGGTGGGCACGCTAACTATGGCTACACCTTC.

Worth noting for this clonotype: An end of the junction differs from the germline gene, which may be a read error. The CDR3, as DNA: TGTGCCAGCAACCAAGAAGTCAAGGGTACAGAGACCCAGTACTTC. Protein sequence: CASNQEVKGTETQYF. V is TRBV3-1 and J is TRBJ2-5; D is uncertain. Germline lookup yields CDR1 LGHDT and CDR2 YNNKEL (reference sequence). CDR3 length: 15 amino acids.

The CDR3 is CSTLSGGAQTQYF. The CDR3 region has the DNA TGCAGCACGCTTAGCGGGGGGGCCCAGACCCAGTACTTC. This chain connects TRBV29-1 to TRBJ2-5, with 11 bases that match TRBD2. The CDR3 has 13 amino acids. The junction had 8 bases not matched to a gene; V was cut back by 8 bases and J by 6 bases. CDR1 and CDR2 from the germline V gene are SQVTM and ANQGSEA.

This clonotype has ten or more counts. The chain employs TRBV3-1 and TRBJ1-5; D uncertain. The germline gives CDR1 LGHDT, CDR2 YNNKEL (reference sequence). The germline V and J ends were trimmed by 4 bases and 4 bases, with 11 bases remaining between them. The CDR3 is 14 residues long. CDR3 DNA: TGTGCCAGCAGCCTGGGCCAAAATAATCAGCCCCAGCATTTT. Translated: CASSLGQNNQPQHF.

This clonotype was counted between two and nine times. The rearrangement joins TRBV29-1 to TRBJ2-3, with 7 nucleotides matching TRBD2. Germline V lookup: CDR1 SQVTM, CDR2 ANQGSEA. The CDR3 has 14 residues. Germline trimming cut 1 base from V and 2 bases from J; bases unmatched to any gene: 3. DNA of the CDR3: TGCAGCGTTGAAGCTAGCGGCTCCACAGATACGCAGTATTTT. This encodes CSVEASGSTDTQYF.

This clonotype was observed a few times. V gene TRBV21-1 combines with J gene TRBJ2-7; the listed D gene, TRBD1, was not tested against the DNA. TRBV21-1 is a documented pseudogene. The CDR3 consists of 14 residues. In nucleotides, the CDR3 is TGTGCCAGCAGCAACTCCGGGACCAGGTACGAGCAGTACTTC. Its protein product is CASSNSGTRYEQYF.

The V call is TRBV15, the J call TRBJ2-1, with TRBD2 matching over 8 bases. The J call is in doubt because the DNA end fits TRBJ2-7 better. The germline V gene has CDR1 LNHNV and CDR2 YYDKDF (reference sequence). The CDR3 is 15 amino acids. Here the CDR3 reads CATSRVFSGAYEQYF. The CDR3 DNA is TGTGCCACCAGCAGGGTATTTAGCGGGGCCTACGAGCAGTACTTC.

This clonotype was detected only a few times. V and J are TRBV4-3 and TRBJ1-2; D remains ambiguous. Trimming removed 4 bases from V and 5 bases from J, with 11 bases in between. In germline, CDR1 is LGHNA, CDR2 YSLEER. The CDR3 is made up of 13 amino acids. The CDR3 protein is CASSPVLGYGYTF. CDR3 bases: TGCGCCAGCAGCCCTGTGCTGGGTTATGGCTACACCTTC.